These T cell receptor beta chains were read from a single sample in a study of blood T cell repertoires in COVID-19. TCRdb's copy holds only in-frame clones and misses some; the assay was immunoSEQ multiplex PCR. The repertoire includes approximately 210,000 clones, over 75% of them detected once, and 3% to 4% sits in the top ten. The specimen was PBMCs or T cells enriched from blood (not recorded which). Receptors were obtained from a woman aged 55-75 years who had recovered from COVID-19. Both conserved end residues are part of each CDR3. A D gene is named only where the DNA matches it firmly.

v_gene	d_gene	j_gene	len	CDR3aa
TRBV24-1	TRBD2	TRBJ2-3	16	CATSDPGRGGTDTQYF
TRBV5-4	TRBD2	TRBJ2-1	17	CASSLGPRDYSYNEQFF
TRBV11-3	.	TRBJ2-1	13	CASSLGRANEQFF
TRBV20-1	.	TRBJ1-5	14	CSASSGVGNQPQHF
TRBV5-1	.	TRBJ2-1	14	CASSLRTENNEQFF
TRBV19	.	TRBJ1-6	14	CASRRQENNSPLHF
TRBV3-1/TRBV3-2	TRBD2	TRBJ2-5	17	CASSFVLGSGGAETQYF
TRBV3-1/TRBV3-2	.	TRBJ2-2	14	CASTPGLLTGELFF
TRBV7-9	.	TRBJ2-2	14	CASSLELDTGELFF
TRBV10-3	TRBD1	TRBJ1-2	16	CAIRPGQGVLKDGYTF
TRBV19	.	TRBJ1-5	15	CASTLGHQGHQPQHF
TRBV5-4	TRBD1	TRBJ1-1	16	CASSPDGTGLNTEAFF
TRBV6-2/TRBV6-3	TRBD2	TRBJ2-1	16	CASSTSGGRSYNEQFF
TRBV7-2	.	TRBJ1-2	15	CASSPQGQANYGYTF
TRBV5-6	.	TRBJ1-2	16	CASSHVRTANRDGYTF
TRBV10-3	TRBD1	TRBJ1-1	15	CAIRSNNRGDTEAFF
TRBV29-1	.	TRBJ2-7	10	CSVEHYEQYF
TRBV11-2	.	TRBJ1-2	17	CASSLDPGDMFNYGYTF
TRBV18	TRBD1	TRBJ1-4	14	CASSPGQNNEKLFF
TRBV6-5	TRBD1	TRBJ1-4	15	CASRSTGTGGEKLFF
TRBV19	.	TRBJ1-1	15	CASSIAGDMNTEAFF
TRBV18	.	TRBJ2-6	15	CASSPMQAGANVLTF
TRBV7-6	.	TRBJ2-3	13	CASSRDLPDTQYF
TRBV6-1	TRBD1	TRBJ1-3	15	CASRTDRGPGNTIYF
TRBV19	.	TRBJ2-2	17	CASSIPHRVGHTGELFF
TRBV3-1/TRBV3-2	.	TRBJ1-1	14	CASSHGVEGTEAFF
TRBV5-4	.	TRBJ1-2	13	CASTKVGPGGYTF
TRBV4-3	TRBD1	TRBJ2-7	16	CASSQGIGTEIYEQYF
TRBV3-1/TRBV3-2	TRBD1	TRBJ1-1	14	CASSQGGQGRFAFF
TRBV5-1	.	TRBJ2-7	14	CASSLGGGWSEQYF
TRBV14	.	TRBJ2-7	12	CASSPKGVRQYF
TRBV5-1	.	TRBJ1-1	17	CASSLDWMGSQNTEAFF
TRBV5-6	TRBD1	TRBJ1-2	14	CASSLRQGNYGYTF
TRBV19	.	TRBJ2-7	13	CASSQGLIHEQYF
TRBV2	TRBD2	TRBJ2-3	21	CASSERGLAGSYRSSTDTQYF
TRBV5-1	.	TRBJ1-1	14	CASSQFSPGTEAFF
TRBV29-1	TRBD1	TRBJ2-7	13	CSVESGQGHEQYF
TRBV5-5	.	TRBJ1-6	16	CASSLNPSSYNSPLHF